This is a list of T cell receptor beta chains from one sample in a study of control samples from healthy donors and cancer patients. Data came from immunoSEQ multiplex PCR; TCRdb stores just in-frame clones and leaves some out. Of about 200,000 clones in the sample, approximately 91% were seen once. Sequences were obtained from blood. All receptors derive from a man aged 25 to 40 in good health. The CDR3 runs from the conserved cysteine through the conserved F or W. The D gene is left open where the match is weak. The size field is filled for only some rows; it gives once, few, many or a size class.

cdr3_nt cdr3_aa v_call d_call clone_size j_call
TGTGCCAGCAGCGCTCATGGCTACACCTTC CASSAHGYTF TRBV6-5 . . TRBJ1-2
TGCGCCAGCAGCGGGTTAGCGGGGGCGCGGTCCACCGGGGAGCTGTTTTTT CASSGLAGARSTGELFF TRBV5-1 TRBD2 . TRBJ2-2
TGTGCCAGCAGCTTGGATAGGCCTAATTCACCCCTCCACTTT CASSLDRPNSPLHF TRBV5-5 . . TRBJ1-6
TGTGCCACCAGCACCCGGACAGGAACTAATTCACCCCTCCACTTT CATSTRTGTNSPLHF TRBV15 TRBD1 once TRBJ1-6
TGTGCCACCCTAAAGGGTGGTTGTTCACCCCTCCACTTT CATLKGGCSPLHF TRBV24-1 . . TRBJ1-6
TGTGCCAGCAGCACGGGGACAGGGGAGCGGCAGCCCCAGCATTTT CASSTGTGERQPQHF TRBV21-1 . few TRBJ1-5
TGTGCCAGCAGCCGTGGTTTATCTGAGACACCCCTCCACTTT CASSRGLSETPLHF TRBV6-5 . . TRBJ1-6
TGTGCCAGCACCCGAGCGGGGGACACAGATACGCAGTATTTT CASTRAGDTDTQYF TRBV25-1 TRBD2 . TRBJ2-3
TGTGCCAGCAGCCTAAAGGGCCGGACAAGATTGATACAGCCCCAGCATTTT CASSLKGRTRLIQPQHF TRBV5-6 . . TRBJ1-5
TGTGCCAGAAGCTTGAAGGCTTACGAGCAGTACTTC CARSLKAYEQYF TRBV5-3 . . TRBJ2-7
TGCGCCAGCAGCCAAGGCGGCGGTTTGGGAGGCTACACCTTC CASSQGGGLGGYTF TRBV4-1 . . TRBJ1-2
TGTGCCAGCAGCAAGGCGGAGGGGGCCCCTAACTATGGCTACACCTTC CASSKAEGAPNYGYTF TRBV21-1 . . TRBJ1-2
TGTGCCAGTAAGACACCGAACTATGGCTACACCTTC CASKTPNYGYTF TRBV28 . . TRBJ1-2
TGTGCCAGCAGCGCAAAGGTCGGCGAGCAGTACTTC CASSAKVGEQYF TRBV7-9 . . TRBJ2-7
TGTGCCAGCTCGCGCCGGGACAGAATCTCCTACGAGCAGTACTTC CASSRRDRISYEQYF TRBV18 TRBD1 once TRBJ2-7
TGTGCCAGCAGCTACCGGGAGTATGGCTACACCTTC CASSYREYGYTF TRBV5-5 . once TRBJ1-2
TGTGCCATCAGTGAGTCTAGCGGGGGGTACACAGATACGCAGTATTTT CAISESSGGYTDTQYF TRBV10-3 TRBD2 . TRBJ2-3
TGTGCCAGCTCACCCGCCCAGGGCGGCAATTCACCCCTCCACTTT CASSPAQGGNSPLHF TRBV18 . . TRBJ1-6